The 21 T cell receptor beta chains listed next were all sequenced from one sample in a study of OX40 agonist ivuxolimab in advanced cancers. Produced via immunoSEQ multiplex PCR; TCRdb's table is partial and in-frame only. The sample has more than 100,000 clones; 90% are singletons. Sample: CD4+ or CD8+ T cells sorted from blood, taken in a trial of the OX40 agonist ivuxolimab. These receptors all come from an adult with an advanced solid tumor such as melanoma, head and neck, liver or kidney cancer.

This rearrangement joins TRBV28 to TRBJ1-1, with D possibly being TRBD1 (6 bases). The V and J ends lost 7 bases and 5 bases respectively, with 17 bases between them. This CDR3 contains 14 residues. Germline V CDR1 and CDR2: MDHEN, SYDVKM. This CDR3 reads CASTDGGARTEAFF. In nucleotides, the CDR3 is TGTGCCAGCACCGATGGGGGGGCAAGAACTGAAGCTTTCTTT.

J is TRBJ2-7 and V is TRBV28; D gene uncertain. Germline lookup yields CDR1 MDHEN and CDR2 SYDVKM. The CDR3 runs 12 residues. The CDR3 nucleotides read TGTCCCTATCCTAGGGAAACCTACGAGCAGTACTTC. Amino acids: CPYPRETYEQYF.

The V call is TRBV28, the J call TRBJ2-7; D possibly corresponds to TRBD1 (5 bases). Trimming stripped 2 bases from V and 5 bases from J, with 10 bases between. Germline CDR1 MDHEN, CDR2 SYDVKM. The CDR3 spans 13 residues. The CDR3 sequence: CASSLGALNEQYF. CDR3 DNA: TGTGCCAGCAGTTTAGGGGCCCTGAACGAGCAGTACTTC. The whole variable domain, filled in from reference TRBV28 and TRBJ2-7, reads DVKVTQSSRYLVKRTGEKVFLECVQDMDHENMFWYRQDPGLGLRLIYFSYDVKMKEKGDIPEGYSVSREKKERFSLILESASTNQTSMYLCASSLGALNEQYFGPGTRLTVT.

The chain has TRBV5-1 and TRBJ2-7, with 14 nucleotides matching TRBD2. After removal of 4 bases from V and 5 bases from J, the junction contained 11 bases not matched to a gene. This CDR3 has 17 amino acids. Per germline, CDR1 SGHRS and CDR2 YFSETQ. CDR3 nucleotides: TGCGCCAGCAGCCCGGACCTCGGGACTAGCGGGAGCAACGAGCAGTACTTC. This encodes CASSPDLGTSGSNEQYF.

The chain recombines TRBV5-1 with TRBJ1-2; maybe TRBD1 (6 bases). In germline, CDR1 is SGHRS, CDR2 YFSETQ. The CDR3 extends over 15 amino acids. V was shortened by 4 bases and J by 8 bases, with 21 bases between the two germline ends. Here the CDR3 DNA reads TGCGCCAGCAGCGGAAGAGGGGAGGGGGACGAAGGCTACACCTTC. It translates to CASSGRGEGDEGYTF.

The chain links TRBV11-2 to TRBJ1-1, with 9 nucleotides matching TRBD1. Looked up from germline, CDR1 is SGHAT and CDR2 is FQNNGV. The CDR3 spans 14 residues. The V segment lost 5 bases and the J segment 4 bases; nucleotides outside the gene matches: 5. The CDR3 loop is CASSDGTGSTEAFF. The CDR3 DNA is TGTGCCAGCAGCGACGGGACAGGGAGCACTGAAGCTTTCTTT.

V gene TRBV23-1 combines with J gene TRBJ1-2, with 8 nucleotides matching TRBD1. TRBV23-1 is an ORF for which the function is uncertain. Germline trimming cut 0 bases from V and 0 bases from J; bases unmatched to any gene: 12. CDR3 length equals 19 residues. The CDR3 spells CASSQSRSGQAATNYGYTF. The CDR3 DNA is TGCGCCAGCAGTCAATCGCGTTCGGGACAGGCAGCAACTAACTATGGCTACACCTTC.

V is TRBV4-3 and J is TRBJ2-2; D might be TRBD1 (6 bases). Trimming took off 4 bases at V and 6 bases at J, with 15 bases between the two ends. CDR1 LGHNA and CDR2 YSLEER come from the germline V gene. The CDR3 contains 15 residues. The CDR3, as DNA: TGCGCCAGCAGCCTGGGGGCCAACGCCGCCGGGGAGCTGTTTTTT. This sequence encodes CASSLGANAAGELFF.

The chain has TRBV29-1 and TRBJ1-1; no clear D gene. This CDR3 region has 13 residues. Germline V gene sequence: CDR1 SQVTM, CDR2 ANQGSEA. V was pared by 3 bases and J by 0 bases, with 8 bases between. The CDR3 DNA follows: TGCAGCGTTGACACTAACATGAACACTGAAGCTTTCTTT. Protein: CSVDTNMNTEAFF.

The chain recombines TRBV5-8 with TRBJ2-5; no clear D. CDR3 length: 15 amino acids. V was trimmed by 6 bases and J by 0 bases, leaving 15 bases between them. CDR1 and CDR2 (germline): SGHTS, YDEGEE. Here the CDR3 DNA reads TGTGCCAGCAACATGAATCTGGCGAACCAAGAGACCCAGTACTTC. This sequence encodes CASNMNLANQETQYF.

This chain links TRBV12-5 with TRBJ1-6; D is unresolved. V dropped 3 bases and J dropped 9 bases, with 12 bases sitting between them. This CDR3 is built from 14 residues. CDR1 and CDR2 (germline): LGHNT, FRNRAP. The CDR3 DNA is TGTGCTAGTGGTTTATCGGGCGGAGGTTCACCCCTCCACTTT. Translating gives CASGLSGGGSPLHF.

The rearrangement links TRBV18 to TRBJ2-5; 9 positions match TRBD1. The J call may be faulty, since TRBJ2-7 better matches the DNA end. Germline loops: CDR1 KGHSH, CDR2 LQKENI. The CDR3 runs to 15 residues. CDR3 amino acids: CASSSGTGRSYEQYF. In DNA, the CDR3 is TGTGCCAGCTCGTCCGGGACAGGGAGAAGCTACGAGCAGTACTTC.

The genes are TRBV28 and TRBJ1-1, with TRBD1 matching over 7 bases. The ends lost 4 bases at V and 4 bases at J; junction bases unmatched: 15. The CDR3 loop spans 17 amino acids. Germline lookup yields CDR1 MDHEN and CDR2 SYDVKM. The CDR3 sequence: CASSYRGGGGMGTEAFF. The CDR3 DNA follows: TGTGCCAGCAGTTACAGGGGCGGAGGAGGTATGGGCACTGAAGCTTTCTTT.

The gene calls are TRBV10-1 and TRBJ2-1; 15 nucleotides line up with TRBD2. Trimming removed 5 bases from V and 7 bases from J; junction bases left unmatched: 12. Per the germline V gene, CDR1 is WNHNN and CDR2 is SYGVQD (reference sequence). This CDR3 is built from 18 residues. The CDR3 spells CASSSGLAGGQIRNEQFF. The CDR3 DNA follows: TGCGCCAGCAGTTCTGGACTAGCGGGAGGGCAAATCAGGAATGAGCAGTTCTTC.

The chain combines TRBV6-1 with TRBJ2-7, with D tentatively TRBD1 or TRBD2 (5 bases each). The CDR3 is 14 amino acids. Germline loops: CDR1 MNHNS, CDR2 SASEGT. Trimming left V 7 bases short and J 1 base short, with 14 bases between. The CDR3 reads CASISGRGSYEQYF. The DNA for the CDR3 is TGTGCCAGCATCTCGGGACGGGGTTCCTACGAGCAGTACTTC.

The V call is TRBV18, the J call TRBJ2-5; no reliable D call. The V gene lost 4 bases and the J gene lost 2 bases, with 11 bases spanning the gap. CDR1 KGHSH and CDR2 LQKENI come from the germline V gene. The CDR3 sequence is 14 residues long. The CDR3 loop reads CASSRRREQETQYF. The CDR3 DNA is TGTGCCAGCTCACGAAGGAGAGAGCAAGAGACCCAGTACTTC.

The rearrangement uses TRBV9 and TRBJ2-3; TRBD2 matches 9 bases. The V gene's germline CDR1 is SGDLS and CDR2 YYNGEE. This CDR3 region has 17 residues. With V trimmed by 6 bases and J by 4 bases, 15 bases remained unmatched. In nucleotides, the CDR3 is TGTGCCAGCACCCGGGTCGCGTCTAGCGGGACCCCAGATACGCAGTATTTT. Translated: CASTRVASSGTPDTQYF.

The rearrangement uses TRBV6-1 and TRBJ2-7; D is ambiguous. The CDR3 has 14 residues. CDR1 is MNHNS, CDR2 SASEGT, per germline. V was cut by 1 base and J by 2 bases, with 9 bases left in between. The chain's CDR3 is CASSEGPKPYEQYF. In DNA form, the CDR3 reads TGTGCCAGCAGTGAAGGACCGAAACCCTACGAGCAGTACTTC.

The chain recombines TRBV20-1 with TRBJ2-7; D is possibly TRBD1 (6 bases). The CDR3 sequence is 11 residues long. Germline CDR1 is DFQATT and CDR2 is SNEGSKA (reference sequence). The V gene lost 3 bases and the J gene lost 8 bases, with 11 bases spanning the gap. The CDR3 DNA sequence: TGCAGTGCTAGGACAGGAGAACAGCAGTACTTC. This codes for CSARTGEQQYF.

The chain couples TRBV19 to TRBJ1-2, with a possible D match to TRBD1 (6 bases). V was pared by 3 bases and J by 2 bases, with 13 bases between. The germline gives CDR1 LNHDA, CDR2 SQIVND (reference sequence). This CDR3 has 15 amino acids. CDR3 bases: TGTGCCAGTAGTATCGGGGGGCACTGGAACTATGGCTACACCTTC. Translation gives CASSIGGHWNYGYTF.

This clone was detected only once. V usage is TRBV28 and J usage is TRBJ1-4; D may be TRBD1 (5 bases). Germline CDR1 MDHEN, CDR2 SYDVKM. V was trimmed by 10 bases and J by 1 base, leaving 19 bases between them. The CDR3 length is 16 residues. The CDR3, as DNA: TGTGCCACGCTCCCGGAGGGGTTAGGAACTAATGAAAAACTGTTTTTT. Residues: CATLPEGLGTNEKLFF. The full variable domain, in which reference TRBV28 and TRBJ1-4 provide the parts outside the CDR3, is DVKVTQSSRYLVKRTGEKVFLECVQDMDHENMFWYRQDPGLGLRLIYFSYDVKMKEKGDIPEGYSVSREKKERFSLILESASTNQTSMYLCATLPEGLGTNEKLFFGSGTQLSVL.